These 10 T cell receptor beta chains were sequenced from one sample in a study of blood T cells in healthy people across ages. Together with a sample-barcoded 5' primer, a J-beta primer mix was included in a second PCR lasting roughly 6 to 12 cycles. TCRdb re-analysed the 5' RACE reads in MiXCR, keeping a single row per CDR3 protein. Of about 940,000 distinct CDR3 sequences in the sample, approximately 49% were seen once. The sequencing input was blood. The source is a young man in good health.

The rearrangement joins TRBV25-1 to TRBJ2-3, with a possible D match to TRBD1 (6 bases). The germline CDR1 and CDR2 sequences are MGHDK and SYGVNS. V was clipped by 1 base and J by 5 bases, with 13 bases between them. The CDR3 totals 15 residues. This chain's CDR3 is CASSEFRGGLDTQYF. CDR3 bases: TGTGCCAGCAGTGAATTCAGGGGCGGTTTAGATACGCAGTATTTT.

This clonotype was observed a handful of times. The chain uses TRBV6-5 and TRBJ1-2, with TRBD1 matching 7 bases. The CDR3 totals 15 residues. Germline V lookup: CDR1 MNHEY, CDR2 SVGAGI. V shed 0 bases and J 4 bases; nucleotides not matched to a gene: 5. The CDR3: CASSYSRQGTYGYTF. CDR3 nucleotides: TGTGCCAGCAGTTACTCGAGACAGGGTACCTATGGCTACACCTTC.

In its sample, this clonotype was seen a few times. The chain couples TRBV5-1 to TRBJ1-5; D remains ambiguous. Germline CDR1 reads SGHRS; CDR2 reads YFSETQ. The length of the CDR3 is 16 residues. Trimming took 0 bases from V and 2 from J, leaving 12 bases between them. The CDR3 is CASSLGEGGGNQPQHF. In nucleotides, the CDR3 is TGCGCCAGCAGCTTGGGAGAAGGAGGTGGCAATCAGCCCCAGCATTTT.

The genes are TRBV5-1 and TRBJ1-5; D perhaps matches TRBD1 (5 bases). From germline, CDR1 is SGHRS and CDR2 YFSETQ. The CDR3 is 14 amino acids. V lost 0 bases and J 7 bases, leaving 11 bases between the germline ends. The CDR3 sequence is CASSLGGTEQPQHF. In nucleotides, the CDR3 is TGCGCCAGCAGCTTGGGCGGGACCGAACAGCCCCAGCATTTT.

This clonotype was observed a handful of times. The chain joins TRBV18 to TRBJ2-7; 9 positions match TRBD1. This CDR3 has 14 residues. With V trimmed by 6 bases and J by 1 base, 4 bases remained unmatched. Germline loops: CDR1 KGHSH, CDR2 LQKENI. CDR3 coding DNA: TGTGCCAGCTCGGATGACAGGGGGTCCTACGAGCAGTACTTC. The encoded protein is CASSDDRGSYEQYF.

This chain uses TRBV10-3 with TRBJ2-4; perhaps TRBD1 as D (6 bases). The J call may be in error: the DNA end matches TRBJ2-7 better. The CDR3 spans 14 residues. From germline, CDR1 is ENHRY and CDR2 SYGVKD. The CDR3 loop is CAISVRRTDNEQYF. DNA of the CDR3: TGTGCCATCAGTGTCCGACGGACAGATAACGAGCAGTACTTC.

J is TRBJ2-7 and V is TRBV30; TRBD1 matches 7 bases. J was trimmed by 0 bases and V by 5 bases; bases with no gene match: 7. Germline values: CDR1 GTSNPN, CDR2 SVGIG (reference sequence). The CDR3 sequence is 14 residues long. The CDR3 DNA follows: TGTGCCTGGGATAGGACAGGAGACTCCTACGAGCAGTACTTC. The encoded protein is CAWDRTGDSYEQYF.

The chain employs TRBV3-1 and TRBJ2-1; 7 nucleotides match TRBD1. The germline CDR1 and CDR2 sequences are LGHDT and YNNKEL (reference sequence). Unmatched junction bases numbered 7, after V lost 3 bases and J lost 8 bases. The CDR3 has 14 residues. The CDR3 DNA follows: TGTGCCAGCAGCCACAGGGGACAGAGAGATGAGCAGTTCTTC. This gives the protein CASSHRGQRDEQFF.

The V and J genes are TRBV12-3 or TRBV12-4 and TRBJ2-2, with a tentative D call TRBD1 (5 bases). V was pared by 6 bases and J by 5 bases, with 13 bases between. The CDR3 totals 14 residues. This CDR3 reads CASSQVRQTGELFF. As DNA, the CDR3 is TGTGCCAGCAGCCAAGTCAGACAGACCGGGGAGCTGTTTTTT.

This clonotype was seen a handful of times. This chain uses TRBV6-5 with TRBJ2-5, with D hard to call. The tail of the sequence fits TRBJ2-7 better, so the J call may be wrong. The CDR3 is 12 residues long. Germline V lookup: CDR1 MNHEY, CDR2 SVGAGI. The CDR3 loop reads CASSSPPGEQYF. The CDR3 DNA reads TGTGCCAGCAGTTCCCCGCCCGGCGAGCAGTACTTC.